The T cell receptor beta chain under discussion was sequenced for a study of human T cells and chemical hapten exposure. Whole-study findings and limits: Significantly more large CDR3 similarity clusters arose among expanded TCRs than among controls. With DPC sensitization, TCRs exceeding 1 in 1000 frequency showed no change.

Details on this clonotype: Its matching antigen is unknown.

For the library, individual cDNA molecules each received unique molecular identifiers. TCRdb redid the calling of the RACE reads with MiXCR, one entry per CDR3 protein. The sample shows fewer than 150,000 distinct CDR3 sequences, 12% of them seen only once. With V trimmed by 6 bases and J by 6 bases, 8 bases remained unmatched. In germline, CDR1 is KGHSH, CDR2 LQKENI. CDR3 length: 13 residues. Stated time point: patch test 2, 6 weeks after DPC sensitization. As for treatment: therapeutic diphenylcyclopropenone sensitization with weekly scalp DPC. Suited to DPC and affected by alopecia, the donors ranged from 18 to 70 years old.

V is TRBV18 and J is TRBJ2-7, with 7 bases lining up with TRBD1. The sample here was whole blood, taken in connection with sensitization to the hapten diphenylcyclopropenone (DPC). The TCR sequence derives from a woman in her forties or fifties with alopecia areata. Some clones in this sample may be carry-over from other donors' samples. The CDR3, as DNA: TGTGCCAGCTCTCCCGACAGGGTGGGCGAGCAGTACTTC. This gives the protein CASSPDRVGEQYF.